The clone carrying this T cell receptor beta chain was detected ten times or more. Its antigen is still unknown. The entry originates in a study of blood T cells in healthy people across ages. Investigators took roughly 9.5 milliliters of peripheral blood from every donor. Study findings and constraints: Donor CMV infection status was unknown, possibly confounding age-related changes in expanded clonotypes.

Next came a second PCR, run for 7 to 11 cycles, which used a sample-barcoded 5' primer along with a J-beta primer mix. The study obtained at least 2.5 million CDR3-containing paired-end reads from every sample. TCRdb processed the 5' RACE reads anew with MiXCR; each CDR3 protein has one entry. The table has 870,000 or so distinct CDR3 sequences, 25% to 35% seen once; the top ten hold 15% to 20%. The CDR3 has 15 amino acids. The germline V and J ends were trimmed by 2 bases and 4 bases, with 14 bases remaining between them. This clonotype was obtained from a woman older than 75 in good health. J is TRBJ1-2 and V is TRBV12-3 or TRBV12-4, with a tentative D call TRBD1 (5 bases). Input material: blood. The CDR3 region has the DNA TGTGCCAGCAGTTTACGGGCCGGGGGTCCCTATGGCTACACCTTC. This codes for CASSLRAGGPYGYTF.